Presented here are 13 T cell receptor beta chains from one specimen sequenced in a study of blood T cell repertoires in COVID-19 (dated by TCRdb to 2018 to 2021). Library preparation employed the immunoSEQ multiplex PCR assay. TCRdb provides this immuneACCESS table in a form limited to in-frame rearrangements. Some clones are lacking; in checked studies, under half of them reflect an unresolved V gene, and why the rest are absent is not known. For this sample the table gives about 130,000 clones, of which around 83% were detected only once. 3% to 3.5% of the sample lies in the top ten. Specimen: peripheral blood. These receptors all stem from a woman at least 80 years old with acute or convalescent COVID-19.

The CDR3 DNA follows: TGTGCCAGCAGCTTAGTGGGAGCGGGGGGGCTCGGAAACATTCAGTACTTC. This encodes CASSLVGAGGLGNIQYF. This chain uses TRBV7-2 with TRBJ2-4; 10 positions match TRBD2. Germline trimming cut 1 base from V and 6 bases from J; bases unmatched to any gene: 9. Germline V gene data show CDR1 as SGHTA and CDR2 as FQGNSA. The CDR3 is 17 amino acids.

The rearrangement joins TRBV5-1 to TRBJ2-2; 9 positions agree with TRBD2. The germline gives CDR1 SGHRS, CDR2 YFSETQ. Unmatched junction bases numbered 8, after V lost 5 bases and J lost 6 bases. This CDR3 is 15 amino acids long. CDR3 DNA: TGCGCCAGCAGTGGAGTAGCGGGGGCTCCCGGGGAGCTGTTTTTT. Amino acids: CASSGVAGAPGELFF.

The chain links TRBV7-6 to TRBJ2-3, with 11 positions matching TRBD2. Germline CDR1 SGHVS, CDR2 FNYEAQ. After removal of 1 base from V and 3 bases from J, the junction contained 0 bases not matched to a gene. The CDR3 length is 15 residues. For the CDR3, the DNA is TGTGCCAGCAGCTTAGGACTAGCGGGGACAGATACGCAGTATTTT. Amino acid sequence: CASSLGLAGTDTQYF. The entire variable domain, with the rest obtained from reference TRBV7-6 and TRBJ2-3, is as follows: GAGVSQSPRYKVTKRGQDVALRCDPISGHVSLYWYRQALGQGPEFLTYFNYEAQQDKSGLPNDRFSAERPEGSISTLTIQRTEQRDSAMYRCASSLGLAGTDTQYFGPGTRLTVL.

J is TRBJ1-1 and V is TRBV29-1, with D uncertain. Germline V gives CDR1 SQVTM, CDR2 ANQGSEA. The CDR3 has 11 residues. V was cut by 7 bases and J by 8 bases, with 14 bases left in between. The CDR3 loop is CSARHGGEAFF. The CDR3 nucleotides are TGCAGCGCCCGGCACGGAGGGGAAGCTTTCTTT.

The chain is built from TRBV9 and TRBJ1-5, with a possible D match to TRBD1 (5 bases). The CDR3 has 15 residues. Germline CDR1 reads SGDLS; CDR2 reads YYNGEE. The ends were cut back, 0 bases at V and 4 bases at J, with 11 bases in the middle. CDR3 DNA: TGTGCCAGCAGCGTAGGGGTTGGGGGGAATCAGCCCCAGCATTTT. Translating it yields CASSVGVGGNQPQHF.

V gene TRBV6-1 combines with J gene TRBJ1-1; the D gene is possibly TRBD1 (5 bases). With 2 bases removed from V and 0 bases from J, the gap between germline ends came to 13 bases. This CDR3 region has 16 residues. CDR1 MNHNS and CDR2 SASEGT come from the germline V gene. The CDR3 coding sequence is TGTGCCAGCAGTGAAAGGGGCAGGCACCTGAACACTGAAGCTTTCTTT. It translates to CASSERGRHLNTEAFF.

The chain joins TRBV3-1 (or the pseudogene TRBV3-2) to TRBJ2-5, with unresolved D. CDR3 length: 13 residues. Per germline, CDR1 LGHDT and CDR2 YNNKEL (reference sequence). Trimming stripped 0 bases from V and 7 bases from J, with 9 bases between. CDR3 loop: CASSQELTVTQYF. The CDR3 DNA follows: TGTGCCAGCAGCCAAGAACTGACTGTGACCCAGTACTTC.

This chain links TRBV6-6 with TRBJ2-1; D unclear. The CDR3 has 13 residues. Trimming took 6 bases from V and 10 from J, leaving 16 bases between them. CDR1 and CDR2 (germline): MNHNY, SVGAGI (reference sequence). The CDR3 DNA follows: TGTGCCAGCAGACTAAACATTGGTAACGAGCAGTTCTTC. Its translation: CASRLNIGNEQFF.

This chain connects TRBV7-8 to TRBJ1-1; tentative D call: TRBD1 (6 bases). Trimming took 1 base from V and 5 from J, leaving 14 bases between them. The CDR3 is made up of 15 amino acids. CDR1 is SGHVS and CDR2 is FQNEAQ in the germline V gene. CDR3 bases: TGTGCCAGCAGCTTAGTCACAGGGCTGATGACTGAAGCTTTCTTT. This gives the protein CASSLVTGLMTEAFF.

The CDR3 is CASSLDGTANTEAFF. CDR3 nucleotides: TGCGCCAGCAGCTTGGATGGGACAGCGAACACTGAAGCTTTCTTT. The chain joins TRBV5-1 to TRBJ1-1, with 7 bases lining up with TRBD1. Germline V lookup: CDR1 SGHRS, CDR2 YFSETQ. V shed 0 bases, J shed 1 base, and the junction held 3 bases outside the gene matches. The CDR3 totals 15 residues. The full variable domain, completed using reference TRBV5-1 and TRBJ1-1, is KAGVTQTPRYLIKTRGQQVTLSCSPISGHRSVSWYQQTPGQGLQFLFEYFSETQRNKGNFPGRFSGRQFSNSRSEMNVSTLELGDSALYLCASSLDGTANTEAFFGQGTRLTVV.

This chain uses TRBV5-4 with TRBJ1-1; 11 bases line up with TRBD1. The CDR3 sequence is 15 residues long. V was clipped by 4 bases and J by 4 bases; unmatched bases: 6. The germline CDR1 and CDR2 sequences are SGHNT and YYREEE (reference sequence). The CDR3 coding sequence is TGTGCCAGCAGCACGGACAGGGGGCTGGGCACTGAAGCTTTCTTT. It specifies CASSTDRGLGTEAFF.

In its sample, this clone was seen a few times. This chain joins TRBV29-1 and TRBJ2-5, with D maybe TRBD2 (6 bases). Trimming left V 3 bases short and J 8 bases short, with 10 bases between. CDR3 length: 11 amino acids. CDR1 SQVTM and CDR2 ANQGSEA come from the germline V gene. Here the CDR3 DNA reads TGCAGCGTTGAGGGAGGTGGAACCCAGTACTTC. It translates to CSVEGGGTQYF.

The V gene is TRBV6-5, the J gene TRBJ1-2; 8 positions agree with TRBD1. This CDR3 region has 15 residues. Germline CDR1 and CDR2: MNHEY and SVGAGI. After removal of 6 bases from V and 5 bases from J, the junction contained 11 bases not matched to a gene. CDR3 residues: CASRTNGQGGYGYTF. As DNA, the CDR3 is TGTGCCAGCAGGACCAACGGACAGGGAGGGTATGGCTACACCTTC.